Presented here are 27 T cell receptor beta chains from one specimen sequenced in a study of T-cell reconstitution after alpha-beta-depleted transplantation in children. Molecular barcoding with unique molecular identifiers was used for the TCRbeta library. TCRdb reanalysed the PCR reads using MiXCR and keeps one entry per CDR3 protein. The table records 440,000 or so distinct CDR3 sequences, approximately 42% of them present only once. This specimen consisted of PBMCs, obtained before TCRalphabeta/CD19-depleted stem cell transplant. Source of these receptors: a girl aged 2 to 9 with aplastic anemia, due to receive a stem cell transplant.

The rearrangement links TRBV7-9 to TRBJ2-1; D unclear. Trimming stripped 1 base from V and 2 bases from J, with 9 bases between. This CDR3 is 15 amino acids long. Germline CDR1 SEHNR, CDR2 FQNEAQ (reference sequence). Here the CDR3 reads CASSLEQSAYNEQFF. The CDR3 region has the DNA TGTGCCAGCAGCTTAGAACAGTCGGCCTACAATGAGCAGTTCTTC. The full variable domain, its missing parts supplied by reference TRBV7-9 and TRBJ2-1, is DTGVSQNPRHKITKRGQNVTFRCDPISEHNRLYWYRQTLGQGPEFLTYFQNEAQLEKSRLLSDRFSAERPKGSFSTLEIQRTEQGDSAMYLCASSLEQSAYNEQFFGPGTRLTVL.

This clonotype was recorded many times. V gene TRBV20-1 combines with J gene TRBJ2-1; 10 positions agree with TRBD2. This CDR3 has 15 amino acids. Trimming removed 2 bases from V and 3 bases from J; junction bases left unmatched: 4. The germline V gene has CDR1 DFQATT and CDR2 SNEGSKA (reference sequence). The CDR3: CSARSLAGVYNEQFF. CDR3 sequence (DNA): TGCAGTGCTAGATCTCTAGCGGGAGTCTACAATGAGCAGTTCTTC.

This clonotype was counted at least ten times. The J gene is TRBJ1-5, the V gene TRBV12-3 or TRBV12-4; no clear D gene. Trimming removed 6 bases from V and 6 bases from J, with 9 bases in between. The CDR3 has 12 residues. CDR3 in amino acids: CASSLGGQPQHF. The CDR3 region has the DNA TGTGCCAGCAGCTTGGGCGGTCAGCCCCAGCATTTT.

This rearrangement joins TRBV7-3 to TRBJ2-3; TRBD2 matches at 8 bases. The J segment lost 3 bases and the V segment lost 3 bases, leaving 5 bases of the junction unmatched. Germline CDR1 is SGHTA and CDR2 is FQGTGA. CDR3 size: 15 residues. CDR3 DNA: TGTGCCAGCAGCTTGTCAGCGGGAGCGACAGATACGCAGTATTTT. Its protein is CASSLSAGATDTQYF.

The chain combines TRBV27 with TRBJ1-5; D remains unclear. The DNA end favors TRBJ2-3, so the J call may be wrong. The CDR3 covers 13 residues. The germline CDR1 and CDR2 sequences are MNHEY and SMNVEV (reference sequence). For the CDR3, the DNA is TGTGCCAGCAGTCAGAGTAGCAATCAGCCCCAGTATTTT. This codes for CASSQSSNQPQYF.

This clonotype came up many times. V gene TRBV5-1 combines with J gene TRBJ1-2; 8 bases line up with TRBD1. V lost 0 bases and J lost 4; bases outside the gene matches: 11. Per the germline V gene, CDR1 is SGHRS and CDR2 is YFSETQ. The CDR3 sequence is 17 residues long. The CDR3 here is CASSLAIGGTGRYGYTF. CDR3 nucleotides: TGCGCCAGCAGCTTGGCCATCGGAGGGACAGGACGCTATGGCTACACCTTC.

The chain has TRBV29-1 and TRBJ1-2; no reliable D call. The V gene lost 6 bases and the J gene lost 8 bases, with 16 bases spanning the gap. The CDR3 length is 12 residues. Germline CDR1 and CDR2: SQVTM and ANQGSEA. The CDR3 sequence is CSVQRESAGYTF. The CDR3 nucleotides read TGCAGCGTGCAGAGGGAATCTGCAGGCTACACCTTC.

The chain links TRBV5-1 to TRBJ2-2, with unresolved D. The CDR3 runs 12 residues. The germline V gene encodes CDR1 SGHRS and CDR2 YFSETQ. V gave up 3 bases and J gave up 6 bases, with 6 bases separating them. The CDR3 bases are TGCGCCAGCAGCTCCACTCCCGGGGAGCTGTTTTTT. It codes for CASSSTPGELFF.

This clonotype occurred a few times. The V gene is TRBV3-1, the J gene TRBJ2-6; either TRBD1 or TRBD2 may fit D (6 bases each). The CDR3 extends over 16 amino acids. In germline, CDR1 is LGHDT, CDR2 YNNKEL (reference sequence). The V end was cut by 1 base, the J end by 4 bases, with 11 bases between. The CDR3 DNA reads TGTGCCAGCAGCCAAGCGGGGGCGGAAGGGGCCAACGTCCTGACTTTC. This sequence encodes CASSQAGAEGANVLTF.

The V and J genes are TRBV5-1 and TRBJ2-5; the match to TRBD2 covers 10 bases. Looked up from germline, CDR1 is SGHRS and CDR2 is YFSETQ. V gave up 0 bases and J gave up 2 bases; unmatched junction bases: 13. This CDR3 spans 19 amino acids. This CDR3 reads CASSLAVLAGADAQETQYF. As DNA, the CDR3 is TGCGCCAGCAGCTTGGCCGTTCTAGCGGGGGCCGATGCACAAGAGACCCAGTACTTC.

V usage is TRBV12-3 or TRBV12-4 and J usage is TRBJ2-1; D gene unclear. The V and J ends lost 3 bases and 10 bases respectively, with 28 bases between them. The CDR3 is 18 amino acids. In DNA form, the CDR3 reads TGTGCCAGCAGTTTTCCCGAACCTATGGGAAGTTCGGACGGAGAGCAGTTCTTC. It translates to CASSFPEPMGSSDGEQFF.

This clonotype was detected only a few times. The rearrangement uses TRBV21-1 and TRBJ1-2; the table's D call, TRBD1, has no DNA check behind it. TRBV21-1 is a pseudogene locus. The CDR3 spans 17 residues. Written as DNA, the CDR3 is TGTGCCAGCAGCCAACCCCTAAGACAGGGGAAAAACTATGGCTACACCTTC. Amino acid sequence: CASSQPLRQGKNYGYTF.

This clonotype was recorded many times. Mismatch with germline at one junction end may stem from a read error. The V and J genes are TRBV29-1 and TRBJ2-1; 8 nucleotides match TRBD1. Germline V lookup: CDR1 SQVTM, CDR2 ANQGSEA. This CDR3 comprises 11 residues. CDR3 nucleotides: TGCAGCGCCTTGAGTGGGGACAGGCTGATCTTC. Translating it yields CSALSGDRLIF.

This clonotype turned up a few times. J is TRBJ2-7 and V is TRBV27; 7 nucleotides match TRBD1. The CDR3 has 13 residues. Germline V gene sequence: CDR1 MNHEY, CDR2 SMNVEV (reference sequence). Trimming removed 6 bases from V and 2 bases from J; junction bases left unmatched: 4. The CDR3 spells CASRWGQPYEQYF. The CDR3 DNA reads TGTGCCAGCAGATGGGGACAGCCCTACGAGCAGTACTTC.

This clonotype was picked up a small number of times. The chain links TRBV5-1 to TRBJ2-7; 7 positions agree with TRBD2. The V gene end was trimmed by 0 bases and the J gene end by 0 bases; junction bases not matched to a gene: 3. The CDR3 runs to 15 residues. The V gene's germline CDR1 is SGHRS and CDR2 YFSETQ. The CDR3, as DNA: TGCGCCAGCAGCTTGGACGGGGACTACTCCTACGAGCAGTACTTC. Its translation: CASSLDGDYSYEQYF.

With respect to this clonotype: A much larger clone differs from this one at a single base, so this may be a read error. V gene TRBV7-3 combines with J gene TRBJ2-1; 7 bases are a match to TRBD2. The CDR3 runs 14 residues. From germline, CDR1 is SGHTA and CDR2 FQGTGA. The chain's CDR3 is CASSLAAPDNEHFF. Written as DNA, the CDR3 is TGTGCCAGCAGTCTAGCGGCCCCCGACAATGAGCACTTCTTC.

The chain couples TRBV15 to TRBJ2-5; D might be TRBD2 (5 bases). The germline gives CDR1 LNHNV, CDR2 YYDKDF (reference sequence). The CDR3 loop spans 15 amino acids. Deletions cut 5 bases from V and 1 base from J, with 14 bases between. The CDR3 loop is CATSRGQTLQETQYF. The CDR3 DNA is TGTGCCACCAGCCGCGGGCAGACCCTCCAAGAGACCCAGTACTTC.

This clonotype was observed a few times. V usage is TRBV3-1 and J usage is TRBJ2-1, with TRBD1 matching over 12 bases. CDR3 length: 17 amino acids. CDR1 is LGHDT, CDR2 YNNKEL, per germline (reference sequence). J lost 6 bases, V lost 0 bases, and 6 bases had no gene match. The CDR3 bases are TGTGCCAGCAGCCAAGAGGCCGGGACAGGGGGCCTCAATGAGCAGTTCTTC. As protein: CASSQEAGTGGLNEQFF.

This clonotype was found once. V is TRBV29-1 and J is TRBJ2-5; no firm D call. CDR1 and CDR2 (germline): SQVTM, ANQGSEA. V lost 3 bases, J lost 2 bases, and 10 bases lay in between. This CDR3 has 13 amino acids. The CDR3 DNA sequence: TGCAGCGTTGAGGTGAGGCGTCAAGAGACCCAGTACTTC. Translating it yields CSVEVRRQETQYF.

The rearrangement links TRBV10-2 to TRBJ2-1; TRBD2 matches 10 bases. CDR1 is WSHSY, CDR2 SAAADI, per germline. V trimming: 10 bases; J trimming: 5 bases; junction bases outside the gene matches: 2. CDR3 length: 12 residues. CDR3: CATGLADNEQFF. The DNA of the CDR3 is TGCGCCACAGGACTAGCGGACAATGAGCAGTTCTTC.

A few counts support this clonotype. V gene TRBV6-2 or TRBV6-3 combines with J gene TRBJ1-1; a weak D match, TRBD1 (5 bases). Deletions cut 2 bases from V and 5 bases from J, with 21 bases between. Germline-derived CDR1 and CDR2 are MNHEY and SVGEGT. The CDR3 contains 17 residues. CDR3: CASSYDSLSLPQTEAFF. The CDR3 bases are TGTGCCAGCAGTTACGACAGCCTCTCCCTACCCCAAACTGAAGCTTTCTTT.

This clonotype was seen a handful of times. This sequence joins TRBV28 and TRBJ2-7, with TRBD2 identical over 10 bases. CDR1 and CDR2 (germline): MDHEN, SYDVKM. CDR3 length: 14 amino acids. V dropped 6 bases and J dropped 2; count of bases not matched to a gene: 4. The CDR3 is CASRSGRVTYEQYF. The CDR3 DNA reads as TGTGCCAGCAGGAGCGGGAGGGTCACCTACGAGCAGTACTTC.

The V and J genes are TRBV7-8 and TRBJ2-1; 15 nucleotides align to TRBD2. The CDR3 spans 19 residues. The junction had 9 bases not matched to a gene; V was cut back by 5 bases and J by 1 base. CDR1 SGHVS and CDR2 FQNEAQ come from the germline V gene. Written as DNA, the CDR3 is TGTGCCAGCAGCCTCGGACTAGCGGGAGGGCCCCTTTCCTACAATGAGCAGTTCTTC. Residues: CASSLGLAGGPLSYNEQFF.

This rearrangement joins TRBV7-2 to TRBJ2-2; D is tentatively TRBD1 or TRBD2 (6 bases each). V was trimmed by 3 bases and J by 6 bases, leaving 11 bases between them. This CDR3 is 14 amino acids long. Germline V gene data show CDR1 as SGHTA and CDR2 as FQGNSA. The CDR3 sequence: CASSFKGGPGELFF. CDR3 bases: TGTGCCAGCAGCTTCAAGGGGGGTCCCGGGGAGCTGTTTTTT.

CDR3 DNA: TGTGCCAGCAGCACTAGCCGGGACAGGGTGGAATCACCCCTCCACTTT. Protein: CASSTSRDRVESPLHF. This chain joins TRBV7-9 and TRBJ1-6, with TRBD1 matching over 9 bases. CDR1 SEHNR and CDR2 FQNEAQ come from the germline V gene (reference sequence). V trimming: 5 bases; J trimming: 10 bases; junction bases outside the gene matches: 12. The CDR3 is 16 residues long.

This chain connects TRBV7-2 to TRBJ1-5, with 7 bases identical to TRBD1. The length of the CDR3 is 16 residues. Germline CDR1 reads SGHTA; CDR2 reads FQGNSA. J lost 7 bases, V lost 5 bases, and 14 bases had no gene match. The CDR3 protein is CASSPAGDRVFQPQHF. CDR3 nucleotide sequence: TGTGCCAGCAGCCCAGCGGGCGACAGGGTTTTCCAGCCCCAGCATTTT.

V gene TRBV29-1 combines with J gene TRBJ1-1, with TRBD1 matching over 7 bases. CDR3 length equals 13 residues. Per the germline V gene, CDR1 is SQVTM and CDR2 is ANQGSEA. The V gene end was trimmed by 6 bases and the J gene end by 7 bases; junction bases not matched to a gene: 11. CDR3 sequence reads: CSVTPGGSFEAFF. In DNA, the CDR3 is TGCAGCGTAACCCCAGGGGGGTCTTTTGAAGCTTTCTTT.